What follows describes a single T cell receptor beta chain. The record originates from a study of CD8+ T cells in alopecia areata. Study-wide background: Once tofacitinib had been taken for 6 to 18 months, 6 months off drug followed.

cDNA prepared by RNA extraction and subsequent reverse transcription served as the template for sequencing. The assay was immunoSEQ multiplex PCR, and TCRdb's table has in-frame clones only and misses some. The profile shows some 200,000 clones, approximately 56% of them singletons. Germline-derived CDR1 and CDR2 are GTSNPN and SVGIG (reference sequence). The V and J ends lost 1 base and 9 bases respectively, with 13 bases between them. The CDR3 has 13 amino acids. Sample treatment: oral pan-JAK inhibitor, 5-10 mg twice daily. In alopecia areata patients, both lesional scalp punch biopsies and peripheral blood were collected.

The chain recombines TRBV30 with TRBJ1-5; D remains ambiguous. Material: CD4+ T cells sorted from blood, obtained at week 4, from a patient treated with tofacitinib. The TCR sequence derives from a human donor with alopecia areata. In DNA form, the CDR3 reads TGTGCCTGGAGTGCTATGGGCGCCATGCCCCAGCATTTT. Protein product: CAWSAMGAMPQHF. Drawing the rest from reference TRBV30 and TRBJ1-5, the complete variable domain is SQTIHQWPATLVQPVGSPLSLECTVEGTSNPNLYWYRQAAGRGLQLLFYSVGIGQISSEVPQNLSASRPQDRQFILSSKKLLLSDSGFYLCAWSAMGAMPQHFGDGTRLSIL.